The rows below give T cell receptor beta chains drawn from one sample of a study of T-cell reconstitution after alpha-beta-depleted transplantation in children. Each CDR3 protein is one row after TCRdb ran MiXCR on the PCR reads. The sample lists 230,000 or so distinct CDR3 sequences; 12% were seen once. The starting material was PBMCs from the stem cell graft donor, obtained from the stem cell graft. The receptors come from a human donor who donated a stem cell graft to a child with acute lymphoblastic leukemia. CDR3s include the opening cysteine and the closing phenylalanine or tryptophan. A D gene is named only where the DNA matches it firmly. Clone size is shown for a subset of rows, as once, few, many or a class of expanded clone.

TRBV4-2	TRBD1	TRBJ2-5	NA	TGTGCCAGCAGCCAGGACAGGGGGAGTCGAGAGACCCAGTACTTC	CASSQDRGSRETQYF
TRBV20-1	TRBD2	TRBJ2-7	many	TGCAGTGCCCTAGCGGGGGGGCCGGTAGGCGAGCAGTACTTC	CSALAGGPVGEQYF
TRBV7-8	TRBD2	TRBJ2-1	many	TGTGCCAGCAGCTCCGGACTAGCACTTCCCTCCTACAATGAGCAGTTCTTC	CASSSGLALPSYNEQFF
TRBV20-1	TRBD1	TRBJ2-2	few	TGCAGTGCTAGAAGCGACAGGGGCGAAAAACGAGCCACCGGGGAGCTGTTTTTT	CSARSDRGEKRATGELFF
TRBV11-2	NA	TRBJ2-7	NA	TGTGCCAGCAGCTTAGAGAAGGGGACGTCCTACGAGCAGTACTTC	CASSLEKGTSYEQYF
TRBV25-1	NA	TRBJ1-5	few	TGTGCCAGCCGTCCGGAGGGGAGCAATCAGCCCCAGCATTTT	CASRPEGSNQPQHF
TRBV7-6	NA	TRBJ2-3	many	TGTGCCAGCAGGGTGCTAGCGACTGGCACAGATACGCAGTATTTT	CASRVLATGTDTQYF
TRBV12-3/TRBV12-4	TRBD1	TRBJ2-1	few	TGTGCCAGCAGTTTATTCTGGACAGGGGACTCCTACAATGAGCAGTTCTTC	CASSLFWTGDSYNEQFF
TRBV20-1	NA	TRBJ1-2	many	TGCAGTGCTAGAGATCCGGGGGGATCTAACTATGGCTACACCTTC	CSARDPGGSNYGYTF
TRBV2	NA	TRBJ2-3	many	TGTGCCAGCAGGGGGGGACGACGCGCAGATACGCAGTATTTT	CASRGGRRADTQYF
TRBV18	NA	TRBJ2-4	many	TGTGCCAGCTCACCGGTCGGATACAAAAACATTCAGTACTTC	CASSPVGYKNIQYF
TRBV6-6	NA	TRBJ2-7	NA	TGTGCCAGCAGTTACTCGATAGAAGGGGTGAGCTCCTACGAGCAGTACTTC	CASSYSIEGVSSYEQYF
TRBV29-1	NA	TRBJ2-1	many	TGCAGCGTTGACTTGCGAGTGAGCGTCAATGAGCAGTTCTTC	CSVDLRVSVNEQFF